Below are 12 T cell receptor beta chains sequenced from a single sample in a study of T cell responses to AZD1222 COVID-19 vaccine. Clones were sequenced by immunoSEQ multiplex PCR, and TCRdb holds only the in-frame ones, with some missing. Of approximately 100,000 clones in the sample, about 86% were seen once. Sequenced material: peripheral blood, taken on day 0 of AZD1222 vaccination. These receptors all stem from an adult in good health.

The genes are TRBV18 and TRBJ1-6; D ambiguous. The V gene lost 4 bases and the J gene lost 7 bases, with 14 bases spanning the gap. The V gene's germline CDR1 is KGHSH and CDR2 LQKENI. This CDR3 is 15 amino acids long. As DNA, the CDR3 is TGTGCCAGCTCACTACCATCCGAAATAAATTCACCCCTCCACTTT. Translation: CASSLPSEINSPLHF.

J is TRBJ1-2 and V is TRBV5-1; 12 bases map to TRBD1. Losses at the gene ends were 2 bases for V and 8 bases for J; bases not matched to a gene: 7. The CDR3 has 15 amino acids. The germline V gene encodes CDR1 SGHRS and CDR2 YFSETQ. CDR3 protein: CASSFAGTGGDGYTF. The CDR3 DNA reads TGCGCCAGCAGCTTCGCCGGGACAGGGGGCGACGGCTACACCTTC.

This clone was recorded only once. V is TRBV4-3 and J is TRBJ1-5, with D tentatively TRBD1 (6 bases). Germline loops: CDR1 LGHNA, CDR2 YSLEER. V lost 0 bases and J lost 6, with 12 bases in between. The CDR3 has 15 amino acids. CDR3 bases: TGCGCCAGCAGCCAAGATTGGGGGCTGGGTCAGCCCCAGCATTTT. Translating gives CASSQDWGLGQPQHF.

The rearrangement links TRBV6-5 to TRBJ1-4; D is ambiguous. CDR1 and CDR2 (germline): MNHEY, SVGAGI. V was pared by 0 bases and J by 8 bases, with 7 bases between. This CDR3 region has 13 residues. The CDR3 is CASSYSRREKLFF. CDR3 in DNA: TGTGCCAGCAGTTACTCTCGGCGGGAAAAACTGTTTTTT.

The CDR3 nucleotides are TGTGCCAGTCGAGGACTAGCGATCAATGAGCAGTTCTTC. It is translated as CASRGLAINEQFF. The chain carries TRBV2 and TRBJ2-1; 9 bases match TRBD2. The CDR3 loop spans 13 amino acids. Germline loops: CDR1 SNHLY, CDR2 FYNNEI. Losses at the gene ends were 9 bases for V and 6 bases for J; bases not matched to a gene: 6.

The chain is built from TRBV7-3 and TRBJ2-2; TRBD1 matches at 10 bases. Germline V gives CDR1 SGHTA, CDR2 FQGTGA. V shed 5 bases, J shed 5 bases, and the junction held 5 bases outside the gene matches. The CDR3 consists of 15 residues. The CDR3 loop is CASSRDRGGTGELFF. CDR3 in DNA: TGTGCCAGCAGCCGGGACAGGGGTGGAACCGGGGAGCTGTTTTTT.

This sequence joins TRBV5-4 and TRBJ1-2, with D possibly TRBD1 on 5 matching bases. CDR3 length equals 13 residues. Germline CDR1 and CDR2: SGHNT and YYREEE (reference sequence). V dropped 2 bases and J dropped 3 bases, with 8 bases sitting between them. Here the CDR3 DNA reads TGTGCCAGCAGCTTCCAGGGTCACTATGGCTACACCTTC. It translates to CASSFQGHYGYTF. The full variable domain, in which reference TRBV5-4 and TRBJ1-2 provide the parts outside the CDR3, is ETGVTQSPTHLIKTRGQQVTLRCSSQSGHNTVSWYQQALGQGPQFIFQYYREEENGRGNFPPRFSGLQFPNYSSELNVNALELDDSALYLCASSFQGHYGYTFGSGTRLTVV.

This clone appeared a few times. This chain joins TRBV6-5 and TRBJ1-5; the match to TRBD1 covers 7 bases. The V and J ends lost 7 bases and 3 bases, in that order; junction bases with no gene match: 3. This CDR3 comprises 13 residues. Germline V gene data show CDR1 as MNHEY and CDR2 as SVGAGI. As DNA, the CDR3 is TGTGCCAGCATCGGACAGGCCAATCAGCCCCAGCATTTT. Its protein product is CASIGQANQPQHF.

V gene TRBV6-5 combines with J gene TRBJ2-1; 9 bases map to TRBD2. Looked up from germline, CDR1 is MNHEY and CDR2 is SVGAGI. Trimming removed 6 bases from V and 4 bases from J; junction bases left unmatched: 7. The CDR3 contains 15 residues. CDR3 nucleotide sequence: TGTGCCAGCAGGCGTAGCGGGGGATCTTACAATGAGCAGTTCTTC. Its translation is CASRRSGGSYNEQFF.

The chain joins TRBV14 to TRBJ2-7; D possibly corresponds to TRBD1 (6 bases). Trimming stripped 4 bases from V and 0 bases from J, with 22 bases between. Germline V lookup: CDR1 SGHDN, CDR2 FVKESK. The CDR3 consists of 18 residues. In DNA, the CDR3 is TGTGCCAGCAGCCCCTCAGAAGGTACAGGGCCGCTCTCCTACGAGCAGTACTTC. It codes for CASSPSEGTGPLSYEQYF.

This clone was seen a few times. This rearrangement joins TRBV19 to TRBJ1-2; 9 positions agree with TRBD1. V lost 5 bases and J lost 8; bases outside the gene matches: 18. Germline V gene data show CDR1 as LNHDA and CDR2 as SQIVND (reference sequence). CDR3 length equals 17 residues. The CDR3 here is CASSFPSPDRGFRGYTF. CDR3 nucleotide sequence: TGTGCCAGTAGTTTCCCCTCCCCGGACAGGGGATTTCGGGGCTACACCTTC.

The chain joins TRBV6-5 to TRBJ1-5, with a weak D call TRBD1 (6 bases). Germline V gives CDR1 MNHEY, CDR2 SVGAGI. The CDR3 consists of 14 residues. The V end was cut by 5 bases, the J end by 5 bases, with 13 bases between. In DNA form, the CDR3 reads TGTGCCAGCAGTCCCAGACAGGCCGATCAGCCCCAGCATTTT. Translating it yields CASSPRQADQPQHF.